This T cell receptor (beta chain) is drawn from a study of patients and donors after allogeneic stem cell transplantation. This clonotype was seen a handful of times. Each CDR3 protein gets one entry after TCRdb re-called the RT-PCR reads with MiXCR. The data show about 960,000 distinct CDR3 sequences, with roughly 17% seen just once and 5% to 6.5% held by the top ten. The CDR3 runs to 15 residues. The germline gives CDR1 SGHTA, CDR2 FQGNSA. V was clipped by 2 bases and J by 5 bases, with 12 bases between them. The source material was blood, either unsorted or a sorted T cell fraction (not recorded which). This chain uses TRBV7-2 with TRBJ2-2; D uncertain. The receptor comes from a human donor who was either an allogeneic HSCT recipient or a stem cell or donor lymphocyte infusion donor (not recorded which). It is not recorded whose cells these are; they may come from a transplant donor. CDR3 region: CASSLWARLTGELFF. The CDR3 nucleotides read TGTGCCAGCAGCTTATGGGCTAGGTTGACCGGGGAGCTGTTTTTT.